The 17 T cell receptor beta chains reported below all come from one sample, sequenced in a study of Tregs in tolerant kidney transplant recipients. The method was immunoSEQ multiplex PCR; TCRdb's version includes in-frame clones alone and lacks a portion of them. The table for this sample gives about 6,300 clones. Related graft donors supplied nonmyeloablative bone marrow transplants, and mixed chimerism was transient. Source: CD4+ T cells from blood (PBMCs), taken 6 months after the transplant. Receptors originate from a human patient who received a combined kidney and bone marrow transplant. Some T cells may trace back to the graft donor.

Comments on this clone: The read falls 3 residues short of the CDR3 end, and the missing part is taken from the germline J gene. The chain carries TRBV28 and TRBJ1-4; D may be TRBD1 (6 bases). V lost 5 bases and J lost 8, with 12 bases in between. The CDR3 is 13 amino acids. The germline CDR1 and CDR2 sequences are MDHEN and SYDVKM. CDR3 bases read: TGTGCCAGCAGTACCACGGGACACGAAAAA. Amino acids: CASSTTGHEK. The whole CDR3 reads CASSTTGHEKLFF. Using reference TRBV28 and TRBJ1-4 for the parts outside the CDR3, the full variable domain is DVKVTQSSRYLVKRTGEKVFLECVQDMDHENMFWYRQDPGLGLRLIYFSYDVKMKEKGDIPEGYSVSREKKERFSLILESASTNQTSMYLCASSTTGHEKLFFGSGTQLSVL.

By frequency, this clone registers medium-sized. CDR3 residues: CASSSNHLTYEQYF. Partial CDR3 DNA: TGTGCCAGCAGTTCTAACCATCTGACCTACGAG. The chain links TRBV6-2 or TRBV6-3 to TRBJ2-7; D is unresolved. The read ends 3 residues shy of where the CDR3 ends; the end is completed using the germline J gene. Germline values: CDR1 MNHEY, CDR2 SVGEGT. V was trimmed by 4 bases and J by 2 bases, leaving 12 bases between them. This CDR3 is 14 amino acids long.

Details on this clone: The CDR3 end is not reached by the read, which stops 3 residues before it; the germline J gene fills it in. The chain links TRBV29-1 to TRBJ2-3; a weak D match, TRBD2 (5 bases). Trimming pared 6 bases from V and 6 bases from J, leaving 13 bases between. From germline, CDR1 is SQVTM and CDR2 ANQGSEA. This CDR3 is built from 12 residues. Incomplete CDR3 DNA: TGCAGCGTCACAAACTCGGGGGATACG. This translates into CSVTNSGDT. The entire CDR3 protein is CSVTNSGDTQYF.

On this clone: The CDR3 is cut off 3 residues early in the read; its end comes from the germline J gene. J is TRBJ2-3 and V is TRBV12-3 or TRBV12-4; 12 bases match TRBD2. With 2 bases clipped from V and 4 bases from J, the junction kept 1 base outside the gene matches. The CDR3 length is 15 residues. The CDR3 DNA, read in part, is TGTGCCAGCAGTTTATCTAGCGGGAGGGCAGATACG. As protein: CASSLSSGRADT. In full, the CDR3 is CASSLSSGRADTQYF.

In terms of frequency, this clone is medium-sized. CDR3 loop: CSASGSTDTQYF. Incomplete CDR3 DNA: TGCAGTGCTAGCGGGAGCACAGATACG. J is TRBJ2-3 and V is TRBV20-1; D uncertain. The CDR3 extends 3 residues past the end of the read, so its final part is completed from the germline J gene. Germline CDR1 is DFQATT and CDR2 is SNEGSKA (reference sequence). The CDR3 has 12 residues. The V and J ends lost 3 bases and 0 bases respectively, with 4 bases between them.

Comment on this clone: The read gets to within 3 residues of the CDR3 end, and the germline J gene fills in the rest. The rearrangement joins TRBV20-1 to TRBJ2-5; D possibly corresponds to TRBD2 (6 bases). Trimming left V 6 bases short and J 7 bases short, with 12 bases between. In germline, CDR1 is DFQATT, CDR2 SNEGSKA (reference sequence). The CDR3 runs to 11 residues. This CDR3 reads CSAGLEGTQYF. CDR3 DNA (partial): TGCAGTGCGGGACTCGAAGGGACC.

About this clone: The read ends 3 residues early relative to the CDR3; the germline J gene fills the gap. J is TRBJ2-7 and V is TRBV27, with TRBD1 matching over 8 bases. V shed 6 bases and J 0 bases; nucleotides not matched to a gene: 10. The CDR3 totals 16 residues. The germline CDR1 and CDR2 sequences are MNHEY and SMNVEV (reference sequence). The covered CDR3 bases are TGTGCCAGCAGCACGAGGACAGGGACCTCCTCCTACGAG. Protein sequence: CASSTRTGTSSYE. The whole CDR3 sequence is CASSTRTGTSSYEQYF.

The CDR3 bases that were read are TGTGCCAGCTCACCAAAAGGACAGGGGCATGAG. Its protein is CASSPKGQGHE. In full, the CDR3 reads CASSPKGQGHEQFF. The V gene is TRBV18, the J gene TRBJ2-1, with TRBD1 matching over 9 bases. Read sequence stops 3 residues before the CDR3 end, and the germline J gene provides the missing end. This CDR3 region has 14 residues. CDR1 and CDR2 from the germline V gene are KGHSH and LQKENI. Trimming cost V 2 bases and J 8 bases; bases outside gene matches: 4.

As regards this clone: The CDR3 extends 3 residues past the end of the read, so its final part is completed from the germline J gene. The rearrangement uses TRBV28 and TRBJ1-1, with 10 bases that match TRBD1. V gave up 5 bases and J gave up 5 bases; unmatched junction bases: 8. Germline V CDR1 and CDR2: MDHEN, SYDVKM. CDR3 size: 15 residues. The CDR3 bases that were read are TGTGCCAGCAGTCGCTCCGGGACAGGGGAAACTGAA. Translation gives CASSRSGTGETE. The full CDR3 sequence reads CASSRSGTGETEAFF.

Measured by frequency, this clone is medium-sized. Sequencing ends 3 residues short of the CDR3 end; the germline J gene provides the rest. V usage is TRBV30 and J usage is TRBJ1-6; D not resolved. Looked up from germline, CDR1 is GTSNPN and CDR2 is SVGIG (reference sequence). The CDR3 covers 16 residues. Trimming stripped 5 bases from V and 2 bases from J, with 16 bases between. The CDR3 loop is CAWGAPRRTYNSPLHF. CDR3 bases read: TGTGCCTGGGGAGCCCCGCGGAGGACCTATAATTCACCC.

By frequency, this clone registers medium-sized. The read ends 3 residues before the CDR3 terminus; that terminus is restored from the germline J gene. This chain links TRBV30 with TRBJ1-1; D possibly corresponds to TRBD1 (6 bases). The V end lost 3 bases, the J end lost 2 bases, and 13 bases lay between the germline ends. The CDR3 spans 14 residues. Per the germline V gene, CDR1 is GTSNPN and CDR2 is SVGIG (reference sequence). The CDR3 DNA, read in part, is TGTGCCTGGAGCGGTGACAGGTATAACACTGAA. Its protein is CAWSGDRYNTE. The complete CDR3 protein is CAWSGDRYNTEAFF.

This clone shows up as medium-sized by frequency. The CDR3 end lies 3 residues beyond the end of the read and is filled in from the germline J gene. The chain is built from TRBV6-1 and TRBJ1-5, with D possibly being TRBD1 (6 bases). Germline V CDR1 and CDR2: MNHNS, SASEGT. The CDR3 consists of 14 residues. Trimming cost V 4 bases and J 3 bases, with 10 bases left between them. This CDR3 is CASSVSGDNQPQHF. CDR3 DNA, as far as it was read: TGTGCCAGCAGTGTTTCAGGGGACAATCAGCCC.

As regards this clone: With the read ending 3 residues before the CDR3 end, the germline J gene is used to fill in that end. The chain links TRBV12-3 or TRBV12-4 to TRBJ2-2; 9 bases line up with TRBD1. With V trimmed by 7 bases and J by 4 bases, 4 bases remained unmatched. This CDR3 is built from 14 residues. The part of the CDR3 DNA that was read is TGTGCCAGCACGGGACAGGGCTCCACCGGGGAG. Its translation: CASTGQGSTGE. From start to end, the CDR3 is CASTGQGSTGELFF.

Here the CDR3 reads CASKGELAGQETQYF. CDR3 DNA, as far as it was read: TGTGCCAGCAAGGGAGAACTAGCGGGGCAAGAGACC. The chain joins TRBV6-2 or TRBV6-3 to TRBJ2-5; 10 bases are shared with TRBD2. The CDR3 end falls 3 residues outside the read, so it is completed with the germline J gene. The CDR3 has 15 residues. Trimming removed 7 bases from V and 2 bases from J; junction bases left unmatched: 7. From germline, CDR1 is MNHEY and CDR2 SVGEGT.

Worth noting for this clone: One junction end does not reproduce the germline sequence, and a read error may be involved. The read ends 3 residues before the CDR3 terminus; that terminus is restored from the germline J gene. The chain recombines TRBV11-2 with TRBJ2-7; 8 bases are shared with TRBD1. CDR3 length: 15 amino acids. CDR1 is SGHAT and CDR2 is FQNNGV in the germline V gene. The CDR3 loop is CASTLFLRTGNEQYF. The covered CDR3 bases are TGTGCCAGCACCTTATTCCTCCGGACAGGGAACGAG.

This clone is identified as medium-sized from frequency. The read ends 3 residues early relative to the CDR3; the germline J gene fills the gap. This rearrangement joins TRBV20-1 to TRBJ2-1; 9 bases line up with TRBD2. This CDR3 region has 15 residues. Germline CDR1 and CDR2: DFQATT and SNEGSKA (reference sequence). V lost 1 base and J lost 9; bases outside the gene matches: 10. CDR3 amino acids: CSARGAGTSTREQFF. The CDR3 bases that were read are TGCAGTGCTAGAGGAGCCGGGACTAGCACCCGTGAG.

Turning to this clone: The read comes to an end 3 residues before the CDR3 does, leaving the germline J gene to fill in the end. The chain joins TRBV4-1 to TRBJ2-1; 7 bases agree with TRBD2. The CDR3 runs 17 residues. The trim removed 4 bases at V and 3 bases at J, leaving 12 bases unmatched. Germline V lookup: CDR1 MGHRA, CDR2 YSYEKL. Incomplete CDR3 DNA: TGCGCCAGCAGCCGAGAGGAACTAGCGAGAGGCTACAATGAG. It specifies CASSREELARGYNE. The complete CDR3 reads CASSREELARGYNEQFF.